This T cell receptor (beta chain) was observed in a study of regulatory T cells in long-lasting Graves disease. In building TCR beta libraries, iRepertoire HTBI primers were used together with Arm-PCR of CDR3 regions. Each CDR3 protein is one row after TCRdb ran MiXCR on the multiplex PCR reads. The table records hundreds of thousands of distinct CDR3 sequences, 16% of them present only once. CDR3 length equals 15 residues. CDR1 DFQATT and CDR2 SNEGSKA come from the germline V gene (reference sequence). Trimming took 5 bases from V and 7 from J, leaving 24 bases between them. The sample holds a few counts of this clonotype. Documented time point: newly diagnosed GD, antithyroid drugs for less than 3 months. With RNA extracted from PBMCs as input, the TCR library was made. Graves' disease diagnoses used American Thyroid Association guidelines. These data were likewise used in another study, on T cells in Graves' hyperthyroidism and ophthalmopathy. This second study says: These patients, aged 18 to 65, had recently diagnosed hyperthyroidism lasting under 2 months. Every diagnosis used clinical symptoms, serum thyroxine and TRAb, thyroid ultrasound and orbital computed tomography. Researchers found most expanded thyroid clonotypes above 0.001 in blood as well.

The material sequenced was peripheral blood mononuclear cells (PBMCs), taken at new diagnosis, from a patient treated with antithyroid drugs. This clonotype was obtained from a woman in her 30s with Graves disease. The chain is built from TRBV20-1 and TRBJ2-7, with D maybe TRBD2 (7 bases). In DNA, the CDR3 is TGCAGTGCTTTTGTCTTAGCCGGAAGGGGGGGTGAGCAGTACTTC. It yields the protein CSAFVLAGRGGEQYF.